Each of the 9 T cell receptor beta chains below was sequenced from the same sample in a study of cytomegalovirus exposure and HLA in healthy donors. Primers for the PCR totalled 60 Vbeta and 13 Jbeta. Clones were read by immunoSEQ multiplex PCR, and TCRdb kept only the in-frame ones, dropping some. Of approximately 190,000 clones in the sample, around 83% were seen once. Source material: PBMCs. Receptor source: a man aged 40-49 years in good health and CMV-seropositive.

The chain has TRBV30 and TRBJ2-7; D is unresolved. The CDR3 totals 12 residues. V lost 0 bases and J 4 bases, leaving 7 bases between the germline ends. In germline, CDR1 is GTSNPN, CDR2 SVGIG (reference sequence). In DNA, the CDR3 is TGTGCCTGGAGTGTGTCCCGGTACGAGCAGTACTTC. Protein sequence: CAWSVSRYEQYF.

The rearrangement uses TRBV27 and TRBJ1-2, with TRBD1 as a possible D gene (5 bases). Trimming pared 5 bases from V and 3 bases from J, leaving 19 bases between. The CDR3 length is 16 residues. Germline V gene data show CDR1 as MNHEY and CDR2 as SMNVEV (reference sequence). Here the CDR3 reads CASSPRGGTVDYGYTF. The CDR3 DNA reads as TGTGCCAGCAGTCCACGGGGGGGGACGGTTGACTATGGCTACACCTTC.

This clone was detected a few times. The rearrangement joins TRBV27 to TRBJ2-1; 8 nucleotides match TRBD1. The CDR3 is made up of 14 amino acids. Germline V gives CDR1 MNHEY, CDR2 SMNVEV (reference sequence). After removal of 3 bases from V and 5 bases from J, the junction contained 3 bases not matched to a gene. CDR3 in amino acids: CASSLGRGHNEQFF. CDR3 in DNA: TGTGCCAGCAGTTTGGGCAGGGGGCACAATGAGCAGTTCTTC.

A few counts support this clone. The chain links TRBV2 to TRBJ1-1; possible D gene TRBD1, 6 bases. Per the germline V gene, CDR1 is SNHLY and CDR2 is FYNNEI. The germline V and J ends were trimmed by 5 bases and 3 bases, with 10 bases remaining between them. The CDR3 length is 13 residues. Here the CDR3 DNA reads TGTGCCAGCAGTTCCCACAGGGACACTGAAGCTTTCTTT. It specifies CASSSHRDTEAFF.

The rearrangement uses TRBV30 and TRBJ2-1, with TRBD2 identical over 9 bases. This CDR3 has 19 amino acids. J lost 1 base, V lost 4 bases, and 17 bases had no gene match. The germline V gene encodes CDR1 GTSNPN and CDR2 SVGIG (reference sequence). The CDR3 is CAWIPASGIPQTSYNEQFF. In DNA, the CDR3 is TGTGCCTGGATTCCAGCTAGCGGGATCCCCCAAACATCCTACAATGAGCAGTTCTTC.

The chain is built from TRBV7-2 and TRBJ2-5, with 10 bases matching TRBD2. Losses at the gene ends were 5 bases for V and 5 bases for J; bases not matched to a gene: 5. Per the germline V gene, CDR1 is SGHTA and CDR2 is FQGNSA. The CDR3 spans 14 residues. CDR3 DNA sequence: TGTGCCAGCAGCCCACTAGCGGGATGGGAGACCCAGTACTTC. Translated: CASSPLAGWETQYF.

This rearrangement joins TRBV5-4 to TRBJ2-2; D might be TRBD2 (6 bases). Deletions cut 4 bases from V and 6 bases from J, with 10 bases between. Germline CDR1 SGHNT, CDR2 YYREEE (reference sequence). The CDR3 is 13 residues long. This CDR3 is CASSGGVAGELFF. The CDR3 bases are TGTGCCAGCAGCGGAGGGGTCGCCGGGGAGCTGTTTTTT. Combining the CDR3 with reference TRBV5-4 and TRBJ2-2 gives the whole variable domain ETGVTQSPTHLIKTRGQQVTLRCSSQSGHNTVSWYQQALGQGPQFIFQYYREEENGRGNFPPRFSGLQFPNYSSELNVNALELDDSALYLCASSGGVAGELFFGEGSRLTVL.

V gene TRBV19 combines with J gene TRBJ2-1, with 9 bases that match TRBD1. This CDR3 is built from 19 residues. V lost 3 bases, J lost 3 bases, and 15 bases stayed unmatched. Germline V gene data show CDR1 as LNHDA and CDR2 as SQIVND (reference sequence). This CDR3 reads CASSIGIGQGMNYYNEQFF. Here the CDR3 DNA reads TGTGCCAGTAGTATCGGAATTGGACAGGGGATGAACTACTACAATGAGCAGTTCTTC. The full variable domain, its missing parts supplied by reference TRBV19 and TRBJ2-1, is DGGITQSPKYLFRKEGQNVTLSCEQNLNHDAMYWYRQDPGQGLRLIYYSQIVNDFQKGDIAEGYSVSREKKESFPLTVTSAQKNPTAFYLCASSIGIGQGMNYYNEQFFGPGTRLTVL.

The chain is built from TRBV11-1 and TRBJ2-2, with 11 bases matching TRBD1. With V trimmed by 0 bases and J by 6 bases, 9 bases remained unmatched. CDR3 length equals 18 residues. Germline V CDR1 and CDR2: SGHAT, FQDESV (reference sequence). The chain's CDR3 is CASSLATWTGGRAGELFF. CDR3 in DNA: TGTGCCAGCAGCTTAGCTACCTGGACAGGGGGCAGAGCCGGGGAGCTGTTTTTT.